A single TCR beta chain is shown here with its context. The target antigen is unknown. These data originate in a study of T cell responses to AZD1222 COVID-19 vaccine. Study-level results: The CD4 TCRs associated with vaccination extended across spike and predominated at 160-218 and 743-854. The reported proportion of spike-specific TCRs targeting unmutated variant regions was nearly half.

Germline CDR1 SGHTA, CDR2 FQGTGA. There are 11 residues in the CDR3. V was pared by 7 bases and J by 8 bases, with 11 bases between. Clones were sequenced by immunoSEQ multiplex PCR, and TCRdb holds only the in-frame ones, with some missing. The sample gives approximately 270,000 clones, 94% of which show up once; approximately 0.52% is in the top ten. The chain uses TRBV7-3 and TRBJ1-2; no clear D. The receptor's source is an adult who received the AZD1222 COVID-19 vaccine. The sequences come from peripheral blood, collected 28 days after the second AZD1222 dose. In nucleotides, the CDR3 is TGTGCCAGCACGCGTTCGGAGGGCTACACCTTC. Its translation is CASTRSEGYTF.